These 19 T cell receptor beta chains were sequenced from one sample in a study of blood T cell repertoires in COVID-19. The data were produced by immunoSEQ multiplex PCR, yet TCRdb's version contains in-frame clones alone and is incomplete. Of 110,000 or so clones in the sample, 90% were seen once. The sequenced material came from peripheral blood. All receptors come from a human donor in a cohort sampled during active COVID-19.

This clone came up once. The rearrangement joins TRBV7-2 to TRBJ2-1, with D uncertain. Trimming took 2 bases from V and 4 from J, leaving 6 bases between them. Germline CDR1 is SGHTA and CDR2 is FQGNSA. This CDR3 is 13 amino acids long. The CDR3 DNA sequence: TGTGCCAGCAGCTTACGGCGGTACAATGAGCAGTTCTTC. Translated: CASSLRRYNEQFF. Full variable domain (outside the CDR3, taken from reference TRBV7-2 and TRBJ2-1): GAGVSQSPSNKVTEKGKDVELRCDPISGHTALYWYRQSLGQGLEFLIYFQGNSAPDKSGLPSDRFSAERTGGSVSTLTIQRTQQEDSAVYLCASSLRRYNEQFFGPGTRLTVL.

V usage is TRBV3-1 (or the pseudogene TRBV3-2) and J usage is TRBJ1-3; 7 bases are a match to TRBD1. The germline V gene has CDR1 LGHDT and CDR2 YNNKEL (reference sequence). V lost 3 bases to trimming and J lost 4 bases; unmatched junction nucleotides: 9. CDR3 length: 16 amino acids. CDR3 nucleotide sequence: TGTGCCAGCAGCCATGCGAGGGACAGCCTGGGAAACACCATATATTTT. Translation gives CASSHARDSLGNTIYF.

The J gene is TRBJ1-2, the V gene TRBV5-5, with 9 bases fitting TRBD1. V lost 3 bases to trimming and J lost 3 bases; unmatched junction nucleotides: 6. CDR1 SGHKS and CDR2 YYEKEE come from the germline V gene (reference sequence). The CDR3 totals 15 residues. The CDR3 loop is CASSSDGTGYYGYTF. The CDR3 DNA follows: TGTGCCAGCAGCTCGGACGGGACAGGGTACTATGGCTACACCTTC.

The chain carries TRBV7-3 and TRBJ2-1, with unresolved D. The CDR3 sequence is 12 residues long. The V end was cut by 5 bases, the J end by 9 bases, with 11 bases between. Germline V gene data show CDR1 as SGHTA and CDR2 as FQGTGA. CDR3 residues: CASSPTGTEQFF. In DNA, the CDR3 is TGTGCCAGCAGCCCCACGGGTACTGAGCAGTTCTTC.

This chain joins TRBV12-3 or TRBV12-4 and TRBJ2-7, with no clear D. The CDR3 totals 13 residues. The V end was cut by 1 base, the J end by 3 bases, with 7 bases between. Here the CDR3 reads CASSLGSLYEQYF. The CDR3 DNA reads TGTGCCAGCAGTTTAGGCAGTCTCTACGAGCAGTACTTC.

The gene calls are TRBV19 and TRBJ2-7; TRBD1 is a possible D gene (7 bases). Germline V CDR1 and CDR2: LNHDA, SQIVND (reference sequence). The CDR3 runs to 15 residues. The V end lost 6 bases, the J end lost 2 bases, and 17 bases lay between the germline ends. The CDR3 bases are TGTGCCAGTAGCCCGACAGGGAAGCGGGCCTACGAGCAGTACTTC. Its translation is CASSPTGKRAYEQYF.

The chain uses TRBV12-3 or TRBV12-4 and TRBJ1-5; the match to TRBD1 covers 7 bases. V gave up 5 bases and J gave up 5 bases; unmatched junction bases: 3. The CDR3 contains 13 residues. As DNA, the CDR3 is TGTGCCAGCAGTCAGGACAGGTATCAGCCCCAGCATTTT. It is translated as CASSQDRYQPQHF.

V and J are TRBV2 and TRBJ2-7; possibly TRBD1 for D (5 bases). CDR1 and CDR2 (germline): SNHLY, FYNNEI. This CDR3 has 17 residues. Trimming removed 2 bases at V and 4 bases at J, with 21 bases between. CDR3 sequence: CASSEIALLGPGYEQYF. CDR3 in DNA: TGTGCCAGCAGTGAAATTGCCCTGCTGGGGCCAGGGTACGAGCAGTACTTC.

This sequence joins TRBV27 and TRBJ2-5; 7 nucleotides agree with TRBD1. The CDR3 has 15 amino acids. With V trimmed by 2 bases and J by 7 bases, 10 bases remained unmatched. Germline lookup yields CDR1 MNHEY and CDR2 SMNVEV (reference sequence). The CDR3 bases are TGTGCCAGCAGTTTACAATGGGACAGCCATGGGACCCAGTACTTC. Residues: CASSLQWDSHGTQYF.

V is TRBV7-2 and J is TRBJ2-1; TRBD2 might be the D (5 bases). Germline-derived CDR1 and CDR2 are SGHTA and FQGNSA. This CDR3 comprises 13 residues. V gave up 5 bases and J gave up 5 bases, with 10 bases separating them. CDR3: CASSRTVNNEQFF. In nucleotides, the CDR3 is TGTGCCAGCAGCCGGACTGTCAACAATGAGCAGTTCTTC.

The V and J genes are TRBV29-1 and TRBJ2-2; 13 bases are a match to TRBD2. Trimming at V came to 4 bases and at J to 5 bases, leaving 4 bases not matched to a gene. The germline CDR1 and CDR2 sequences are SQVTM and ANQGSEA. The CDR3 is 15 amino acids. The CDR3 spells CSVALAGGQTGELFF. DNA of the CDR3: TGCAGCGTTGCACTAGCGGGGGGGCAAACCGGGGAGCTGTTTTTT.

The rearrangement links TRBV19 to TRBJ2-1, with TRBD2 identical over 8 bases. Germline V lookup: CDR1 LNHDA, CDR2 SQIVND (reference sequence). There are 19 residues in the CDR3. V was pared by 11 bases and J by 3 bases, with 24 bases of the junction left unmatched. The CDR3 coding sequence is TGTGCCTCAGAGAGGGGCCGGGGCAAAGCGGGAGCAGACTACAATGAGCAGTTCTTC. It is translated as CASERGRGKAGADYNEQFF.

The CDR3 is CASSTDTGGSGNEQFF. The CDR3 bases are TGTGCCAGCAGCACAGACACAGGGGGCTCGGGGAATGAGCAGTTCTTC. The rearrangement joins TRBV21-1 to TRBJ2-1; TRBD1 is taken as the D call from the table, unchecked against the DNA. TRBV21-1 is deemed a pseudogene. The CDR3 is 16 amino acids.

The CDR3 reads CASSARGITDTQYF. DNA of the CDR3: TGCGCCAGCAGCGCTAGGGGGATCACAGATACGCAGTATTTT. The genes are TRBV5-1 and TRBJ2-3; possible D gene TRBD1, 6 bases. The germline V gene has CDR1 SGHRS and CDR2 YFSETQ. The V and J ends lost 4 bases and 2 bases respectively, with 11 bases between them. CDR3 size: 14 residues.

This clone was seen more than once but under ten times. The V call is TRBV19, the J call TRBJ2-7; tentative D call: TRBD2 (5 bases). Germline CDR1 LNHDA, CDR2 SQIVND (reference sequence). Trimming shortened V by 4 bases and J by 3 bases, and 13 bases separated the two germline ends. The CDR3 covers 14 residues. The CDR3 loop reads CASSTGLGFYEQYF. The CDR3 DNA reads as TGTGCCAGTAGTACAGGACTGGGTTTCTACGAGCAGTACTTC. Combining the CDR3 with reference TRBV19 and TRBJ2-7 gives the whole variable domain DGGITQSPKYLFRKEGQNVTLSCEQNLNHDAMYWYRQDPGQGLRLIYYSQIVNDFQKGDIAEGYSVSREKKESFPLTVTSAQKNPTAFYLCASSTGLGFYEQYFGPGTRLTVT.

The chain employs TRBV12-3 or TRBV12-4 and TRBJ2-7, with a tentative D call TRBD1 (6 bases). The CDR3 totals 12 residues. Trimming pared 5 bases from V and 6 bases from J, leaving 11 bases between. CDR3 nucleotide sequence: TGTGCCAGCAGTCTACAGGGTTCCGAGCAGTACTTC. Amino acid sequence: CASSLQGSEQYF.

This sequence joins TRBV19 and TRBJ2-1; D unclear. This CDR3 contains 17 residues. V was clipped by 7 bases and J by 2 bases, with 21 bases between them. Per germline, CDR1 LNHDA and CDR2 SQIVND (reference sequence). The CDR3 DNA reads TGTGCCAGTAAAGGAGTGGAATTCCCCAACACCTACAATGAGCAGTTCTTC. As protein: CASKGVEFPNTYNEQFF.

The chain is built from TRBV19 and TRBJ1-2; D is perhaps TRBD1 (6 bases). Per the germline V gene, CDR1 is LNHDA and CDR2 is SQIVND (reference sequence). V lost 6 bases to trimming and J lost 0 bases, with 8 bases between them. There are 13 residues in the CDR3. CDR3 region: CASSRDTNYGYTF. The CDR3 DNA reads as TGTGCCAGTAGCCGGGACACTAACTATGGCTACACCTTC.

The rearrangement links TRBV6-1 to TRBJ1-4, with D maybe TRBD1 (5 bases). Between the trimmed V and J ends, which lost 3 bases and 7 bases, there was a span of 9 bases. The CDR3 consists of 13 residues. Germline values: CDR1 MNHNS, CDR2 SASEGT. The CDR3 reads CASSEGGSEKLFF. The CDR3 DNA reads TGTGCCAGCAGTGAGGGGGGATCTGAAAAACTGTTTTTT.